Listed below are T cell receptor beta chains from one sample, sequenced in a study of patients and donors after allogeneic stem cell transplantation. One entry per CDR3 protein results from TCRdb running MiXCR on the RT-PCR reads. The sample includes 200,000 to 250,000 distinct CDR3 sequences, around 41% seen only once; the top ten take roughly 10%. Sequenced input: blood, either unsorted or a sorted T cell fraction (not recorded which). The receptors originated from a human donor who was either an allogeneic HSCT recipient or a stem cell or donor lymphocyte infusion donor (not recorded which). It is not recorded whose cells these are; they may come from a transplant donor. The CDR3 runs from the conserved cysteine through the conserved F or W. D genes are given only for firm matches. Some rows have no size entry. The others give once, few or many, or a class for an expanded clone.

v_gene	abundance	j_gene	d_gene	CDR3aa	CDR3nt
TRBV5-6	-	TRBJ1-1	-	CASSPLTRNTEAFF	TGTGCCAGCAGCCCCTTAACTAGGAACACTGAAGCTTTCTTT
TRBV5-1	few	TRBJ1-1	-	CASSLVSVGAEAFF	TGCGCCAGCAGCTTGGTTTCGGTCGGGGCTGAAGCTTTCTTT
TRBV12-3/TRBV12-4	-	TRBJ1-6	-	CASSLGAPRLLNSPLHF	TGTGCCAGCAGTTTAGGCGCCCCTCGTCTTCTGAATTCACCCCTCCACTTT
TRBV11-1	-	TRBJ1-1	TRBD1	CASSLFLTGGGTEAFF	TGTGCCAGCAGCTTATTCCTGACAGGGGGCGGCACTGAAGCTTTCTTT
TRBV7-9	few	TRBJ1-4	-	CASSYGAHEKLFF	TGTGCCAGCAGCTACGGGGCTCATGAAAAACTGTTTTTT
TRBV20-1	-	TRBJ1-2	-	CRPEAGQSGYTF	TGCCGCCCGGAAGCAGGGCAGAGTGGCTACACCTTC
TRBV4-2	-	TRBJ2-1	-	CASSASDSYNEQFF	TGTGCCAGCAGCGCCTCGGACTCCTACAATGAGCAGTTCTTC
TRBV14	-	TRBJ2-3	TRBD2	CASSQDVAGGTDTQYF	TGTGCCAGCAGCCAAGACGTAGCGGGGGGCACAGATACGCAGTATTTT
TRBV13	few	TRBJ2-7	TRBD1	CASSGQGSSSYEQYF	TGTGCCAGCAGCGGACAGGGGTCCAGCTCCTACGAGCAGTACTTC
TRBV6-5	-	TRBJ2-5	-	CASSYSITKRGETQYF	TGTGCCAGCAGTTACTCGATCACAAAAAGGGGAGAGACCCAGTACTTC
TRBV3-1	-	TRBJ1-1	TRBD1	CASSRRPGGDRNTEAFF	TGTGCCAGCAGCCGCCGACCGGGGGGGGACAGAAACACTGAAGCTTTCTTT
TRBV4-1	-	TRBJ1-2	-	CASSQVTGIRSYTF	TGCGCCAGCAGCCAAGTAACGGGCATTAGGAGCTACACCTTC
TRBV9	-	TRBJ2-7	TRBD1	CASSVVPGQGIYEQYF	TGTGCCAGCAGCGTTGTTCCGGGACAGGGGATCTACGAGCAGTACTTC
TRBV6-4	-	TRBJ1-2	-	CASSEGGEKGLYGYTF	TGTGCCAGCAGCGAGGGGGGGGAGAAGGGCCTCTATGGCTACACCTTC
TRBV4-3	-	TRBJ1-6	-	CASSQEVSYNSPLHF	TGCGCCAGCAGCCAAGAGGTGTCCTATAATTCACCCCTCCACTTT
TRBV25-1	-	TRBJ2-5	-	CASSEVVSETQYF	TGTGCCAGCAGTGAAGTTGTCTCGGAGACCCAGTACTTC
TRBV20-1	few	TRBJ1-6	-	CSARATDLTIVNSPLHF	TGCAGTGCTAGAGCTACGGACCTTACCATCGTGAATTCACCCCTCCACTTT
TRBV21-1	-	TRBJ1-2	-	CASSKVEGYTF	TGTGCCAGCAGCAAAGTGGAGGGCTACACCTTC
TRBV6-5	few	TRBJ2-7	-	CASSTGSYEQYF	TGTGCCAGCAGTACCGGGTCCTACGAGCAGTACTTC
TRBV5-1	-	TRBJ2-6	-	CASSLAYLTGANVLTF	TGCGCCAGCAGCTTGGCCTATCTGACTGGGGCCAACGTCCTGACTTTC
TRBV20-1	many	TRBJ1-1	-	CSARQGMNTEAFF	TGCAGTGCTAGACAGGGGATGAACACTGAAGCTTTCTTT
TRBV11-2	-	TRBJ2-4	-	CASSFGGPKNIQYF	TGTGCCAGCAGCTTCGGGGGCCCCAAAAACATTCAGTACTTC
TRBV20-1	few	TRBJ2-5	-	CSAREPRVRRETQYF	TGCAGTGCTAGAGAACCCAGGGTTAGGAGGGAGACCCAGTACTTC
TRBV11-1	few	TRBJ1-6	-	CASSLQGSSPLHF	TGTGCCAGCAGCTTACAGGGGAGTTCACCCCTCCACTTT
TRBV20-1	few	TRBJ1-6	-	CSASRTDKNSPLHF	TGCAGTGCTAGCCGGACAGATAAGAATTCACCCCTCCACTTT
TRBV12-3/TRBV12-4	few	TRBJ1-6	-	CASSFPDGNSPLHF	TGTGCCAGCAGTTTTCCCGACGGGAATTCACCCCTCCACTTT
TRBV28	-	TRBJ1-5	-	CASWKGTYQPQHF	TGTGCCAGCTGGAAAGGGACTTACCAGCCCCAGCATTTT
TRBV7-9	-	TRBJ1-6	TRBD1	CASSLVLTGQNSPLHF	TGTGCCAGCAGCTTAGTGCTGACAGGGCAGAATTCACCCCTCCACTTT
TRBV6-5	few	TRBJ2-4	-	CASSYSSPYKNIQYF	TGTGCCAGCAGTTACTCGTCCCCCTACAAAAACATTCAGTACTTC
TRBV7-2	-	TRBJ1-2	TRBD1	CASSKEQGNYGYTF	TGTGCCAGCAGCAAAGAACAGGGGAACTATGGCTACACCTTC
TRBV12-3/TRBV12-4	-	TRBJ2-6	TRBD1	CASSLSRYRDSSGANVLTF	TGTGCCAGCAGTTTGTCGCGTTACCGGGACAGCTCTGGGGCCAACGTCCTGACTTTC
TRBV6-6	-	TRBJ1-6	-	CASSYLGQGDSPLHF	TGTGCCAGCAGTTACCTCGGGCAGGGAGACTCACCCCTCCACTTT
TRBV7-2	-	TRBJ1-3	-	CASSFVLEHGNTIYF	TGTGCCAGCAGCTTTGTTTTGGAACACGGAAACACCATATATTTT
TRBV20-1	few	TRBJ1-5	-	CSAPRGRVDNQPQHF	TGCAGTGCCCCCAGGGGACGGGTCGACAATCAGCCCCAGCATTTT
TRBV20-1	-	TRBJ1-1	-	CSARDSKRNTEAFF	TGCAGTGCTAGAGATTCGAAGAGGAACACTGAAGCTTTCTTT
TRBV12-3/TRBV12-4	few	TRBJ2-5	-	CASSSWREGEETQYF	TGTGCCAGCAGTTCGTGGAGGGAAGGCGAAGAGACCCAGTACTTC
TRBV9	once	TRBJ2-5	-	CASSARAAVSLGETQYF	TGTGCCAGCAGCGCCAGGGCGGCCGTTTCCCTGGGGGAGACCCAGTACTTC
TRBV7-9	-	TRBJ2-7	-	CASRTTGGEQYF	TGTGCCAGCAGAACCACGGGTGGCGAGCAGTACTTC
TRBV5-1	-	TRBJ2-2	TRBD1	CASSLGQGTGELFF	TGTGCCAGCAGCCTCGGACAGGGGACCGGGGAGCTGTTTTTT
TRBV5-4	few	TRBJ1-2	-	CASSLGYRRPYGYTF	TGTGCCAGCAGCTTAGGGTACCGCCGCCCCTATGGCTACACCTTC
TRBV20-1	few	TRBJ1-1	-	CSAPGTPEGTEAFF	TGCAGTGCCCCCGGGACGCCAGAGGGGACTGAAGCTTTCTTT
TRBV12-3/TRBV12-4	-	TRBJ2-3	-	CASSLALGARLEDTQYF	TGTGCCAGCAGTTTAGCGCTGGGGGCCCGTCTGGAAGATACGCAGTATTTT
TRBV20-1	-	TRBJ2-3	TRBD1	CSARDPAGGSPDTQYF	TGCAGTGCTAGAGATCCGGCAGGGGGTTCCCCAGATACGCAGTATTTT
TRBV12-3/TRBV12-4	few	TRBJ1-6	-	CASSLGLRSYNSPLHF	TGTGCCAGCAGTTTAGGTCTCCGCTCCTATAATTCACCCCTCCACTTT
TRBV20-1	-	TRBJ1-1	-	CSARVRPNTEAFF	TGCAGTGCTAGAGTCAGGCCGAACACTGAAGCTTTCTTT
TRBV4-1	-	TRBJ1-1	TRBD1	CASSQDQGGTEAFF	TGCGCCAGCAGCCAAGACCAGGGGGGGACTGAAGCTTTCTTT
TRBV3-1	-	TRBJ2-7	TRBD2	CASSQEKGGLVSYEQYF	TGTGCCAGCAGCCAAGAAAAAGGGGGACTAGTCTCCTACGAGCAGTACTTC
TRBV20-1	-	TRBJ1-4	-	CSARQGSANEKLFF	TGCAGTGCTAGGCAGGGTTCGGCTAATGAAAAACTGTTTTTT
TRBV28	many	TRBJ1-1	-	CASRLMNTEAFF	TGTGCCAGCAGACTAATGAACACTGAAGCTTTCTTT
TRBV7-2	-	TRBJ2-5	TRBD1	CASSSAGQGLKETQYF	TGTGCCAGCAGCTCTGCCGGACAGGGGTTAAAAGAAACCCAGTACTTC
TRBV7-2	-	TRBJ2-3	-	CASSKRVRTDTQYF	TGTGCCAGCAGCAAGCGGGTTCGCACAGATACGCAGTATTTT
TRBV7-2	-	TRBJ1-6	-	CASSLVDNSPLHF	TGTGCCAGCAGCTTAGTTGATAATTCACCCCTCCACTTT
TRBV6-2/TRBV6-3	few	TRBJ1-2	TRBD1	CASRTADRVLGYTF	TGTGCCAGCAGGACCGCGGACAGGGTACTTGGCTACACCTTC
TRBV5-1	-	TRBJ1-6	-	CASSLGIQGLHSPLHF	TGCGCCAGCAGCTTGGGGATCCAGGGCCTCCATTCACCCCTCCACTTT